This TCR beta chain was identified during a study of T cells in localized non-small cell lung cancer. Germline trimming cut 4 bases from V and 4 bases from J; bases unmatched to any gene: 6. The V gene's germline CDR1 is MNHEY and CDR2 SVGAGI. This CDR3 is 14 amino acids long. Clones were sequenced by immunoSEQ multiplex PCR, and TCRdb holds only the in-frame ones, with some missing. The table lists approximately 28,000 clones, about 91% of them singletons. The receptor's source is a female donor at least 60 years old with stage I lung adenocarcinoma. This sample comprised peripheral blood, obtained before any cancer treatment. V is TRBV6-5 and J is TRBJ2-5, with 7 bases matching TRBD2. The CDR3 spells CASSSRLAGETQYF. The CDR3 DNA sequence: TGTGCCAGCAGTTCGAGACTAGCCGGAGAGACCCAGTACTTC.